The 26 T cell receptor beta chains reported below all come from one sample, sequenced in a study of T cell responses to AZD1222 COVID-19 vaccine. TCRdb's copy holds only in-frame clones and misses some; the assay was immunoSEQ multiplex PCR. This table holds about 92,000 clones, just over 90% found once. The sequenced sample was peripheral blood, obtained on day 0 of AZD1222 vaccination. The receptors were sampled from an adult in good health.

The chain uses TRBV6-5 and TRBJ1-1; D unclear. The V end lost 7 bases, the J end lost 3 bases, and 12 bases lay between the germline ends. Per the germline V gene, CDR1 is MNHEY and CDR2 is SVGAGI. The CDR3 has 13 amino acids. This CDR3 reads CASTRTAYTEAFF. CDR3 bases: TGTGCCAGCACCCGGACGGCGTACACTGAAGCTTTCTTT.

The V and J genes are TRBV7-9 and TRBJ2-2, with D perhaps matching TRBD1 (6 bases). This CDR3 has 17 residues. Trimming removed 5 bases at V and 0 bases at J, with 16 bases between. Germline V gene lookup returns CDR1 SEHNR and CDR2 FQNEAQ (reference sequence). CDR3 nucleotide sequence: TGTGCCAGCAGCACGAGATCCGGGACACCGAACACCGGGGAGCTGTTTTTT. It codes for CASSTRSGTPNTGELFF.

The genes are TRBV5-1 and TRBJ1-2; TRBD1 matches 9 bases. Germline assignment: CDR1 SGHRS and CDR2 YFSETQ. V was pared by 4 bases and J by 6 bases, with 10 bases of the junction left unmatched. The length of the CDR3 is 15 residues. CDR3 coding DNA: TGCGCCAGCAGCACAGAGGGACAGGGTAGAGATGGCTACACCTTC. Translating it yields CASSTEGQGRDGYTF.

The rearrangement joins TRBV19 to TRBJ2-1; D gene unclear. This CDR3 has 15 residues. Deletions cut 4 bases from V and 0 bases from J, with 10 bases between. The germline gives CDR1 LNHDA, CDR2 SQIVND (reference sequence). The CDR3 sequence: CASSTDPNSYNEQFF. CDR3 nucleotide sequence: TGTGCCAGTAGTACTGATCCAAACTCCTACAATGAGCAGTTCTTC.

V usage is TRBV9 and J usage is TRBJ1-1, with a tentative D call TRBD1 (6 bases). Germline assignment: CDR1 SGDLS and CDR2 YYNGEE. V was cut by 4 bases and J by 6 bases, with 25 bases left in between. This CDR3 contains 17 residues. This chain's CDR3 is CASSPHLTGPSSAEAFF. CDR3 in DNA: TGTGCCAGCAGCCCACACCTAACAGGGCCCTCAAGTGCTGAAGCTTTCTTT.

The CDR3, as DNA: TGTGCCAGCAGTTTATGGGAGAACACTGAAGCTTTCTTT. Encoded protein: CASSLWENTEAFF. V usage is TRBV12-3 or TRBV12-4 and J usage is TRBJ1-1, with unresolved D. The CDR3 totals 13 residues. With 2 bases removed from V and 1 base from J, the gap between germline ends came to 5 bases.

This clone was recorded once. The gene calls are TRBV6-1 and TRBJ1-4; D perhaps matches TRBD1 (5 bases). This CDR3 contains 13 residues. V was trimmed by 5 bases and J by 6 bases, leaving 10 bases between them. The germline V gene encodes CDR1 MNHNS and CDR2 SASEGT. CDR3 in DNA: TGTGCCAGCAGTTATCTGGGGGATGAAAAACTGTTTTTT. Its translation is CASSYLGDEKLFF.

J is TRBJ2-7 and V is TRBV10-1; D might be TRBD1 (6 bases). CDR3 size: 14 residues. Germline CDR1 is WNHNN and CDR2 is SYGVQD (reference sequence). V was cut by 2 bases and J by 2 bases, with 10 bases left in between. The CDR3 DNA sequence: TGCGCCAGCAGTGAGGCAGGGGATCCCTACGAGCAGTACTTC. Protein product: CASSEAGDPYEQYF.

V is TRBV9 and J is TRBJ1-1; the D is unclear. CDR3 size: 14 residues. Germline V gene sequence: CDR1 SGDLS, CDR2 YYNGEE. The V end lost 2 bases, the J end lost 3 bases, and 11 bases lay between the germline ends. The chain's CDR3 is CASSVEQADTEAFF. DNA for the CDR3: TGTGCCAGCAGCGTGGAACAAGCGGACACTGAAGCTTTCTTT.

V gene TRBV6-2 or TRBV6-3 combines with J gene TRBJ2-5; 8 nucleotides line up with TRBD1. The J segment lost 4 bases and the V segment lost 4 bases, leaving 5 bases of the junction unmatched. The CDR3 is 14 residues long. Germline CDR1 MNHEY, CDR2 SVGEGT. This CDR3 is CASSSGQGLETQYF. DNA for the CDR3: TGTGCCAGCAGTTCCGGACAGGGCTTAGAGACCCAGTACTTC.

CDR3 in amino acids: CASSLNAVSEAFF. Here the CDR3 DNA reads TGTGCCAGCAGCTTAAACGCTGTCAGTGAAGCTTTCTTT. The rearrangement joins TRBV7-3 to TRBJ1-1; D unresolved. This CDR3 has 13 residues. CDR1 SGHTA and CDR2 FQGTGA come from the germline V gene. Trimming left V 1 base short and J 7 bases short, with 10 bases between. The full variable domain, in which reference TRBV7-3 and TRBJ1-1 provide the parts outside the CDR3, is GAGVSQTPSNKVTEKGKYVELRCDPISGHTALYWYRQSLGQGPEFLIYFQGTGAADDSGLPNDRFFAVRPEGSVSTLKIQRTERGDSAVYLCASSLNAVSEAFFGQGTRLTVV.

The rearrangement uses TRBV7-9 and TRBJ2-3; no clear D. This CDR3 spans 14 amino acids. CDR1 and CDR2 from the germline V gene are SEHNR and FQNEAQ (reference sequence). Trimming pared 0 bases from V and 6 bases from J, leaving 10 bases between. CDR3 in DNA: TGTGCCAGCAGCTTAGCTCGAGAAGCGGATACGCAGTATTTT. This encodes CASSLAREADTQYF.

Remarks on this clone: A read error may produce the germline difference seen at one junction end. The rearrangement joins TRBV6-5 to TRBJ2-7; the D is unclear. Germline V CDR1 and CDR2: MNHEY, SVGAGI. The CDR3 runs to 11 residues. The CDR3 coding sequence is TGTGCCAGCACCGTAGGGCAGCCACTCCGCTTC. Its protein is CASTVGQPLRF.

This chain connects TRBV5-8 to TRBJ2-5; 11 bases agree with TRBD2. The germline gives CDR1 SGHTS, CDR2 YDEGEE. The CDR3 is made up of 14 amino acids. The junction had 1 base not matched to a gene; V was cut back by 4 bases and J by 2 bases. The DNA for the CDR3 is TGTGCCAGCAGCACTAGCGGGGGACAAGAGACCCAGTACTTC. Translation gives CASSTSGGQETQYF.

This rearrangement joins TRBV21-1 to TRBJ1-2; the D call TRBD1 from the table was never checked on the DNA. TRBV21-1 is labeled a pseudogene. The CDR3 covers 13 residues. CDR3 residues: CASSPQDSYGYTF. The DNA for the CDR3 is TGTGCCAGCAGCCCCCAAGACAGCTATGGCTACACCTTC.

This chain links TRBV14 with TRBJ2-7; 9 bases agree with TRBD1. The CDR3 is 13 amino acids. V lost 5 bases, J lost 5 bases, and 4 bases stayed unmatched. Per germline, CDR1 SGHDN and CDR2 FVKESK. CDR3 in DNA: TGTGCCAGCAGCTGGACAGGGGTAGACGAGCAGTACTTC. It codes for CASSWTGVDEQYF.

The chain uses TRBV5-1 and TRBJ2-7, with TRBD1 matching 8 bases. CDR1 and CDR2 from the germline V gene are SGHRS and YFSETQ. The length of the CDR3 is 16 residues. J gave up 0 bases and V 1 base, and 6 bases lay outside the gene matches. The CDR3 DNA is TGCGCCAGCAGCTTGAGTCCAGGGGGCATCTCCTACGAGCAGTACTTC. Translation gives CASSLSPGGISYEQYF.

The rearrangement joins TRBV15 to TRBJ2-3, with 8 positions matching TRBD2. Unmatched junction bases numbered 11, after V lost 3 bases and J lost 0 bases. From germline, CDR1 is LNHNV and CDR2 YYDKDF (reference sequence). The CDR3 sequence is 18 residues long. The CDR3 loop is CATSRDLVLAVSTDTQYF. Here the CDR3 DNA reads TGTGCCACCAGCAGGGACTTGGTACTAGCGGTTAGCACAGATACGCAGTATTTT.

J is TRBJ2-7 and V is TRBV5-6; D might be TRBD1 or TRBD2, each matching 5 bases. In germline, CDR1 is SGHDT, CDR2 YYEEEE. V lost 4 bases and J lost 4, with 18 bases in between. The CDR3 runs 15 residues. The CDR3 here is CASSTHRGTPYEQYF. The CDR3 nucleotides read TGTGCCAGCAGCACCCACAGAGGGACCCCGTACGAGCAGTACTTC.

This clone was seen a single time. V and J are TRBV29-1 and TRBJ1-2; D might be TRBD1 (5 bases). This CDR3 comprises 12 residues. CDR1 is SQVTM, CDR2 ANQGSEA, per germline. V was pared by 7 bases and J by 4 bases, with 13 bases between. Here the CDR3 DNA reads TGCAGCGCCCTAGACAGAACCTATGGCTACACCTTC. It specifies CSALDRTYGYTF.

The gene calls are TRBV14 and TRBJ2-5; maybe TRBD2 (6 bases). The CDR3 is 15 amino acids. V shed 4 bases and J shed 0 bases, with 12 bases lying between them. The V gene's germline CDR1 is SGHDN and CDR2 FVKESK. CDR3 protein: CASSLRGWYQETQYF. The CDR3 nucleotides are TGTGCCAGCAGCCTCCGGGGGTGGTACCAAGAGACCCAGTACTTC.

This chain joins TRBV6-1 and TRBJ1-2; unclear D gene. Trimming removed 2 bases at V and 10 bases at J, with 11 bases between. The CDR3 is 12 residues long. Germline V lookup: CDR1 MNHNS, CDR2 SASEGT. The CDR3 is CASSELIGNYTF. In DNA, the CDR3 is TGTGCCAGCAGTGAATTGATAGGAAACTACACCTTC.

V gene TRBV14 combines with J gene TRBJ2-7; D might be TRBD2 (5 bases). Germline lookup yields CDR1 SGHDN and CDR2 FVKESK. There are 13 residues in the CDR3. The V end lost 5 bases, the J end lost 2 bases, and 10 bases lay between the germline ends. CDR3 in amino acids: CASSEGQTYEQYF. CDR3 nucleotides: TGTGCCAGCAGCGAGGGCCAAACCTACGAGCAGTACTTC.

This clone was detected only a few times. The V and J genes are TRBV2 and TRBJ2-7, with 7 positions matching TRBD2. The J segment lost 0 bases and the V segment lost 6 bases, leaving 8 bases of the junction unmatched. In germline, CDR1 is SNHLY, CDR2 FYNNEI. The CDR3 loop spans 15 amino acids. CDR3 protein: CASRRGGTGSYEQYF. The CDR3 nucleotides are TGTGCCAGCAGACGGGGAGGGACGGGCTCCTACGAGCAGTACTTC.

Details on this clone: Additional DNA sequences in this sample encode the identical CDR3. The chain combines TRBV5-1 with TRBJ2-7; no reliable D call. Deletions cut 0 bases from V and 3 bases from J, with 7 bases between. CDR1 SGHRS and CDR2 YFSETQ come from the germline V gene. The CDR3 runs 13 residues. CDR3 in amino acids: CASSLDQGYEQYF. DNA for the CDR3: TGCGCCAGCAGCTTGGATCAAGGCTACGAGCAGTACTTC.

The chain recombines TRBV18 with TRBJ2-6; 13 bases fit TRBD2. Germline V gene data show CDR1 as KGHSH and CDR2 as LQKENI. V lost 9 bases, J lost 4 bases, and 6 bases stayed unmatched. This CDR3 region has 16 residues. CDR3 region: CASPTSGGLGANVLTF. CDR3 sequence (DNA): TGTGCCAGTCCGACTAGCGGGGGGCTCGGGGCCAACGTCCTGACTTTC.